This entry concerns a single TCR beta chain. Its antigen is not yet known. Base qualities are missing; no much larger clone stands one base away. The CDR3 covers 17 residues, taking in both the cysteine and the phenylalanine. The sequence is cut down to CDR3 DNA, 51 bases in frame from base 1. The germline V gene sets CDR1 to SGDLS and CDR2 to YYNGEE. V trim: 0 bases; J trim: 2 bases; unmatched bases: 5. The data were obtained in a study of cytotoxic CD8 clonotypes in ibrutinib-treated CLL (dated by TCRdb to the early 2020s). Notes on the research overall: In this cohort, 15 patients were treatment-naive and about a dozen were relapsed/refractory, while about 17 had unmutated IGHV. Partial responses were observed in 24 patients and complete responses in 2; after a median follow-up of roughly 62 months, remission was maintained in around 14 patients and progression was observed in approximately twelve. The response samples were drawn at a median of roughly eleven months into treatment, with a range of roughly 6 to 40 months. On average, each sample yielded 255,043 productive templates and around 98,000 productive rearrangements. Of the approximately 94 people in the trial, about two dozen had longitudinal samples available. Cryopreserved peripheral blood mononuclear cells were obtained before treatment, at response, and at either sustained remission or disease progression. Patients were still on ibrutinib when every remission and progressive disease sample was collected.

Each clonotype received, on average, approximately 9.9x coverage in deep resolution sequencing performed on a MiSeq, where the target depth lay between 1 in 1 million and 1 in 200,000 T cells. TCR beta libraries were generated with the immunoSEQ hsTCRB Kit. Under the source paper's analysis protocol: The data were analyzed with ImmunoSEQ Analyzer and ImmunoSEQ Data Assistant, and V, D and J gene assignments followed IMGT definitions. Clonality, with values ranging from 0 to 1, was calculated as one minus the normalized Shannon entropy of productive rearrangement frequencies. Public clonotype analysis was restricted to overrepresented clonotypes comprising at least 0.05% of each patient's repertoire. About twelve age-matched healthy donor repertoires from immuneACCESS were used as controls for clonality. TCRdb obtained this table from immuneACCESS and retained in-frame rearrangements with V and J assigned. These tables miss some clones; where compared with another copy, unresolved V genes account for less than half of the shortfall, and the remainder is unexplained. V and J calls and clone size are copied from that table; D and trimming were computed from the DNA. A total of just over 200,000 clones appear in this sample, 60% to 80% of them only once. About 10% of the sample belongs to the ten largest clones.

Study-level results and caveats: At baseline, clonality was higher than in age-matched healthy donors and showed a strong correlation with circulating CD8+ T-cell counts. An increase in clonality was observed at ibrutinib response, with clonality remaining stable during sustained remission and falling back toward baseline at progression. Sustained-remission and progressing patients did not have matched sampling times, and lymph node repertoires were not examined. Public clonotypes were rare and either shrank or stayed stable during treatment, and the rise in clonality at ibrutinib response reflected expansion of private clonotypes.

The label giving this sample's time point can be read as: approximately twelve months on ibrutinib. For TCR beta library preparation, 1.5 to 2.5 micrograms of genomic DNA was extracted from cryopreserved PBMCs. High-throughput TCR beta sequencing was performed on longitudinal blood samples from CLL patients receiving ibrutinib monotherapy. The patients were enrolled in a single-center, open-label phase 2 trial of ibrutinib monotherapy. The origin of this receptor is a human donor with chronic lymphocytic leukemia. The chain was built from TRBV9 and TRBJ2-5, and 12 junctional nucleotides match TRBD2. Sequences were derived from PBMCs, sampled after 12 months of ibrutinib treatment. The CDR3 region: CASSVALAGGGQETQYF. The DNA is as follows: TGTGCCAGCAGCGTAGCCCTAGCGGGAGGGGGGCAAGAGACCCAGTACTTC.